A selection of T cell receptor beta chains follows, all from one sample in a study of T cell responses to AZD1222 COVID-19 vaccine. Profiling relied on immunoSEQ multiplex PCR, and the TCRdb table lists in-frame clones only, not all of them. The sample yields some 110,000 clones, 75% to 90% seen once. This specimen was peripheral blood, taken on day 0 of MenACWY control vaccination. The receptors stem from an adult in good health. CDR3s include the opening cysteine and the closing phenylalanine or tryptophan. The D gene is left open where the match is weak. Clone size appears in some rows only: once, few, many, or a class for an expanded clone.

D gene | J gene | clone size | V gene | CDR3 DNA | CDR3 protein
NA | TRBJ2-1 | NA | TRBV4-2 | TGTGCCAGCAGCTCACTCGATGAGCAGTTCTTC | CASSSLDEQFF
NA | TRBJ1-2 | NA | TRBV5-1 | TGCGCCAGCAGCTTGGGGTCCGGGGACGCAGTCTATGGCTACACCTTC | CASSLGSGDAVYGYTF
NA | TRBJ2-3 | NA | TRBV7-2 | TGTGCCAGCAGCCTGGATTGGGGCCTGGGCACAGATACGCAGTATTTT | CASSLDWGLGTDTQYF
TRBD2 | TRBJ2-7 | NA | TRBV7-2 | TGTGCCAGCAGCTCCCTAGCGGGGGCTTCCTACGAGCAGTACTTC | CASSSLAGASYEQYF
NA | TRBJ1-5 | few | TRBV3-1/TRBV3-2 | TGTGCCAGCGGGGGGAGTCAGCCCCAGCATTTT | CASGGSQPQHF
TRBD1 | TRBJ2-7 | NA | TRBV18 | TGTGCCAGCTCACCCCGACAGGGCTCCTACGAGCAGTACTTC | CASSPRQGSYEQYF
TRBD2 | TRBJ2-5 | NA | TRBV24-1 | TGTGCCACCAGTGAGCCTAGCGGGGGGGGAGAGACCCAGTACTTC | CATSEPSGGGETQYF
NA | TRBJ2-7 | once | TRBV5-1 | TGCGCCAGCACCGAGGATCCGGGGATGGGGAACGAGCAGTACTTC | CASTEDPGMGNEQYF
TRBD2 | TRBJ2-1 | NA | TRBV10-2 | TGCGCCAGCAGACTAGCGGGGCCGGGAGCTGAGCAGTTCTTC | CASRLAGPGAEQFF
NA | TRBJ2-2 | few | TRBV6-5 | TGTGCCACCCTTCAGTCCCGGGTAGCCGGGGAGCTGTTTTTT | CATLQSRVAGELFF
TRBD1 | TRBJ1-2 | few | TRBV11-2 | TGTGCCAGCAGCTCCCCTAAGACAGGGGGCTATGGCTACACCTTC | CASSSPKTGGYGYTF
TRBD1 | TRBJ1-5 | NA | TRBV28 | TGTGCCAGCAGTTCCCCGGGACAGGGATTCAATCAGCCCCAGCATTTT | CASSSPGQGFNQPQHF
TRBD1 | TRBJ1-1 | NA | TRBV6-5 | TGTGCCAGCACCACCGACAGGGGGAACACTGAAGCTTTCTTT | CASTTDRGNTEAFF
NA | TRBJ2-2 | NA | TRBV19 | TGTGCCAGTACTTTCCAGTGGGTAACCGGGGAGCTGTTTTTT | CASTFQWVTGELFF
NA | TRBJ1-1 | once | TRBV14 | TGTGCCAGCAGCCGCCCCGGGATGAACACTGAAGCTTTCTTT | CASSRPGMNTEAFF
NA | TRBJ2-2 | once | TRBV9 | TGTGCCAGCAGCCCCTCTGGAGTAGGCACCGGGGAGCTGTTTTTT | CASSPSGVGTGELFF
NA | TRBJ1-1 | NA | TRBV7-9 | TGTGCCAGCAGCTTAGAGCGGGGAATCACTGAAGCTTTCTTT | CASSLERGITEAFF
NA | TRBJ1-1 | NA | TRBV30 | TGTGCCTGGAAGTCCCTGATGAACACTGAAGCTTTCTTT | CAWKSLMNTEAFF
NA | TRBJ1-5 | NA | TRBV27 | TGTGCCAGCAGCTCGGGAGTGAGTGGCAATCAGCCCCAGCATTTT | CASSSGVSGNQPQHF
TRBD1 | TRBJ2-3 | NA | TRBV18 | TGTGCCAGCTCACCTGTCTCCGGGACAGGGAAGGGCACAAGCACAGATACGCAGTATTTT | CASSPVSGTGKGTSTDTQYF
NA | TRBJ2-2 | NA | TRBV5-1 | TGCGCCAGCAGCTTGGATCGGGAAGTGGGGGAGCTGTTTTTT | CASSLDREVGELFF
NA | TRBJ1-5 | NA | TRBV7-8 | TGTGCCAGCAGCCTAGGACACTGGAGCAATCAGCCCCAGCATTTT | CASSLGHWSNQPQHF
NA | TRBJ1-1 | NA | TRBV5-3 | TGTGCCAGAAGCCGGACAGAGAACACTGAAGCTTTCTTT | CARSRTENTEAFF
NA | TRBJ2-1 | few | TRBV28 | TGTGCCAGCAGTTTGTTAGGGAATGAGCAGTTCTTC | CASSLLGNEQFF
TRBD1 | TRBJ1-4 | NA | TRBV5-6 | TGTGCCAGCAGCGGGCGGACAGGGGGACTGGGAGAAAAACTGTTTTTT | CASSGRTGGLGEKLFF
TRBD1 | TRBJ1-1 | NA | TRBV29-1 | TGTACAGGGGGAGGGACTGAAGCTTTCTTT | CTGGGTEAFF
TRBD1 | TRBJ1-2 | NA | TRBV27 | TGTGCCAGCAGTTTCGTAGGGGGCGACTATGGCTACACCTTC | CASSFVGGDYGYTF
TRBD1 | TRBJ1-2 | NA | TRBV27 | TGTGCCAGCAGTTCGTTACAGGGGGTCTATGGCTACACCTTC | CASSSLQGVYGYTF
NA | TRBJ2-7 | NA | TRBV4-3 | TGCGCCAGCAGCCAAGATGGAGGGGTCGAGCAGTACTTC | CASSQDGGVEQYF
NA | TRBJ1-2 | NA | TRBV5-8 | TGTGCCAGCAGCTCGCCTTCGGGGGCTTCTTATGGCTACACCTTC | CASSSPSGASYGYTF
NA | TRBJ2-3 | NA | TRBV29-1 | TGCAGCGTTGAAGGGCGTGGAGATACGCAGTATTTT | CSVEGRGDTQYF
TRBD2 | TRBJ2-2 | NA | TRBV6-2/TRBV6-3 | TGTGCCAGCAGTAAGGACGAGCGGGGCCCCACCGGGGAGCTGTTTTTT | CASSKDERGPTGELFF
NA | TRBJ2-1 | once | TRBV4-2 | TGTGCCAGCAGCCAAAGGACGGTCCCCTACAATGAGCAGTTCTTC | CASSQRTVPYNEQFF
NA | TRBJ2-3 | NA | TRBV27 | TGTGCCAGCACTCAAATTTTAGGGGGTGTAGATACGCAGTATTTT | CASTQILGGVDTQYF
TRBD1 | TRBJ2-3 | NA | TRBV13 | TGTGCCAGCAGCTTGGGACAGACCAGCACAGATACGCAGTATTTT | CASSLGQTSTDTQYF
NA | TRBJ1-1 | NA | TRBV28 | TGTGCCAGCAGTTTAGGGAACACTGAAGCTTTCTTT | CASSLGNTEAFF
NA | TRBJ1-2 | NA | TRBV9 | TGTGCCAGCAGCGTAGACCGGGCCTATGGCTACACCTTC | CASSVDRAYGYTF
NA | TRBJ1-3 | once | TRBV5-8 | TGTGCCAGCAGCCGGACAGTGAGCTCTGGAAACACCATATATTTT | CASSRTVSSGNTIYF
TRBD2 | TRBJ2-1 | NA | TRBV4-2 | TGTGCCAGCAGCCAAGATGTAGCGGGGGGGCAGGAAGAGCAGTTCTTC | CASSQDVAGGQEEQFF
NA | TRBJ2-3 | NA | TRBV12-5 | TGTGCTAGTGGTTCCCGGGACAATACGCAGTATTTT | CASGSRDNTQYF